One and the same sample provided the 8 T cell receptor beta chains below, sequenced in a study of blood T cells in healthy people across ages. Next came a second PCR, run for about 6 to 12 cycles, which used a sample-barcoded 5' primer along with a J-beta primer mix. TCRdb processed the 5' RACE reads anew with MiXCR; each CDR3 protein has one entry. This table has 750,000 to 950,000 distinct CDR3 sequences, under 30% appearing once. These data were likewise used in another study, on T cells of mothers and their children.

The source material was blood. The receptors were gathered from a boy younger than 18 in good health.

The rearrangement uses TRBV7-9 and TRBJ2-5; 7 bases fit TRBD1. The DNA end is a closer match to TRBJ2-1, so the J assignment may be wrong. Germline CDR1 reads SEHNR; CDR2 reads FQNEAQ (reference sequence). The CDR3 is 14 amino acids. CDR3 in DNA: TGTGCCAGCAGCTTGATGGGACAGCGGCATGAGCAGTTCTTC. Its translation: CASSLMGQRHEQFF.

The rearrangement joins TRBV6-5 to TRBJ1-1; no clear D gene. CDR1 and CDR2 from the germline V gene are MNHEY and SVGAGI. V was shortened by 6 bases and J by 3 bases, with 11 bases between the two germline ends. CDR3 length: 13 amino acids. The CDR3 DNA sequence: TGTGCCAGCAGCCCCGGGAGGGACACTGAAGCTTTCTTT. Protein product: CASSPGRDTEAFF.

This chain connects TRBV6-5 to TRBJ2-7, with D hard to call. V was clipped by 0 bases and J by 2 bases, with 11 bases between them. There are 15 residues in the CDR3. The V gene's germline CDR1 is MNHEY and CDR2 SVGAGI. The CDR3 spells CASSYSLEQTYEQYF. CDR3 in DNA: TGTGCCAGCAGTTACTCGTTGGAACAGACCTACGAGCAGTACTTC.

This clonotype was seen a handful of times. The V and J genes are TRBV7-2 and TRBJ2-7; D may be TRBD1 or TRBD2 (6 bases each). Germline V gives CDR1 SGHTA, CDR2 FQGNSA. The CDR3 runs 14 residues. Trimming removed 5 bases from V and 4 bases from J, with 15 bases in between. CDR3 sequence reads: CASSKGGLPYEQYF. The CDR3 DNA follows: TGTGCCAGCAGCAAGGGGGGCCTCCCTTACGAGCAGTACTTC.

This clonotype came up once. The germline gene is not matched at one end of the junction; a read error may be the cause. This rearrangement joins TRBV5-1 to TRBJ2-1; D not certain. The CDR3 length is 15 residues. From germline, CDR1 is SGHRS and CDR2 YFSETQ. The CDR3 DNA sequence: TGCGCCAGCGGCTTTGGTGGTAAAGCGTTCCATGAGCAGTTCTTC. Amino acid sequence: CASGFGGKAFHEQFF.

V gene TRBV6-1 combines with J gene TRBJ1-5; D not resolved. In germline, CDR1 is MNHNS, CDR2 SASEGT. Trimming removed 0 bases from V and 3 bases from J, with 6 bases in between. This CDR3 contains 14 residues. In nucleotides, the CDR3 is TGTGCCAGCAGTGAAGCTCGGTCCAATCAGCCCCAGCATTTT. This gives the protein CASSEARSNQPQHF.

This sequence joins TRBV20-1 and TRBJ2-3; the match to TRBD1 covers 7 bases. V lost 0 bases, J lost 2 bases, and 5 bases stayed unmatched. This CDR3 comprises 15 residues. Per germline, CDR1 DFQATT and CDR2 SNEGSKA (reference sequence). For the CDR3, the DNA is TGCAGTGCTAGAGAAGGGGGCGGATACACAGATACGCAGTATTTT. This encodes CSAREGGGYTDTQYF.

This sequence joins TRBV4-2 and TRBJ1-2; D gene unclear. The V gene's germline CDR1 is LGHNA and CDR2 YNFKEQ. This CDR3 region has 14 residues. V was trimmed by 1 base and J by 2 bases, leaving 8 bases between them. The CDR3 DNA reads as TGTGCCAGCAGCCAAGTAACCGTAAACTATGGCTACACCTTC. The encoded protein is CASSQVTVNYGYTF.